These T cell receptor beta chains were read from a single sample in a study of technical replicates of blood from a few donors. TCRdb's table, derived via immunoSEQ multiplex PCR, lists solely in-frame clones and lacks some. The sample includes around 86,000 clones, roughly 96% of them seen just once. Specimen: T cells isolated from PBMCs. The receptors were gathered from a human donor in good health. Both conserved end residues are part of each CDR3.

CDR3 protein: CASKRTSPVDTQYF; J gene: TRBJ2-3; V gene: TRBV27
CDR3 protein: CASSLGAGVSYNEQFF; J gene: TRBJ2-1; V gene: TRBV11-2
CDR3 protein: CASSQWGDGSYETQYF; J gene: TRBJ2-5; V gene: TRBV27
CDR3 protein: CASSLLNNEKLFF; J gene: TRBJ1-4; V gene: TRBV5-5
CDR3 protein: CATKTRSYEQYF; J gene: TRBJ2-7; V gene: TRBV28
CDR3 protein: CASSPPVAVGVPTGELFF; J gene: TRBJ2-2; V gene: TRBV18
CDR3 protein: CASSQELVRVLSYEQYF; J gene: TRBJ2-7; V gene: TRBV4-1
CDR3 protein: CASSLGGLAGESDTQYF; J gene: TRBJ2-3; V gene: TRBV5-1
CDR3 protein: CASTGGSSYEQYF; J gene: TRBJ2-7; V gene: TRBV2
CDR3 protein: CASISTEPEKLFF; J gene: TRBJ1-4; V gene: TRBV19
CDR3 protein: CATSRDKGGVGELFF; J gene: TRBJ2-2; V gene: TRBV15
CDR3 protein: CASSYEAGELFF; J gene: TRBJ2-2; V gene: TRBV6-5
CDR3 protein: CASSFLTSGNHEQFF; J gene: TRBJ2-1; V gene: TRBV5-4
CDR3 protein: CASSFDQGAAGNTIYF; J gene: TRBJ1-3; V gene: TRBV5-1
CDR3 protein: CASSEEGAVGQETQYF; J gene: TRBJ2-5; V gene: TRBV6-1
CDR3 protein: CASSPNLVGHGYTF; J gene: TRBJ1-2; V gene: TRBV6-5
CDR3 protein: CASSLVANHEQYF; J gene: TRBJ2-7; V gene: TRBV7-9
CDR3 protein: CASSESTSGGNNEQFF; J gene: TRBJ2-1; V gene: TRBV10-1
CDR3 protein: CASSLGRRSTDTQYF; J gene: TRBJ2-3; V gene: TRBV5-6
CDR3 protein: CASSQDRGGGQGYTF; J gene: TRBJ1-2; V gene: TRBV4-1
CDR3 protein: CAINPGLSSYEQYF; J gene: TRBJ2-7; V gene: TRBV10-3
CDR3 protein: CASSPIQAGNNEQFF; J gene: TRBJ2-1; V gene: TRBV18
CDR3 protein: CASSQAGSVQPQHF; J gene: TRBJ1-5; V gene: TRBV4-2
CDR3 protein: CATMTGLPEAFF; J gene: TRBJ1-1; V gene: TRBV6-5